These 19 T cell receptor beta chains originate from one sample sequenced in a study of neurological immune-mediated disorders (dated by TCRdb to about 2019). Library creation used 5' RACE. The listed sequencing device is Illumina HiSeq 2500. Using fastp at Q25 and MiXCR, TCRdb reprocessed the public reads and kept productive beta chains. Each record represents a unique CDR3 protein, reported with the most common genes and DNA among its rows. The sample yields about 55,000 distinct CDR3 sequences; 4.2% were counted once. 2.9% of the sample rests with the top ten. Sequences were obtained from PBMCs. The source of these receptors is a middle-aged man with multiple sclerosis.

This clonotype appeared many times. The J gene is TRBJ2-5, the V gene TRBV20-1; D call uncertain. Germline V gene data show CDR1 as DFQATT and CDR2 as SNEGSKA (reference sequence). Between the trimmed V and J ends, which lost 6 bases and 5 bases, there was a span of 16 bases. The CDR3 is 13 amino acids. The CDR3 DNA reads TGCAGTGCCTATGACCGGCAGACCGAGACCCAGTACTTC. It translates to CSAYDRQTETQYF.

V is TRBV27 and J is TRBJ1-1; no clear D gene. This CDR3 has 12 amino acids. With 7 bases removed from V and 8 bases from J, the gap between germline ends came to 14 bases. Germline V gene lookup returns CDR1 MNHEY and CDR2 SMNVEV (reference sequence). CDR3 loop: CASTAGGREAFF. The CDR3 DNA reads TGTGCCAGCACCGCAGGAGGTAGAGAAGCTTTCTTT.

This clonotype was seen a handful of times. This chain links TRBV20-1 with TRBJ2-3; perhaps TRBD2 as D (6 bases). Germline values: CDR1 DFQATT, CDR2 SNEGSKA (reference sequence). This CDR3 spans 13 amino acids. CDR3 sequence reads: CSVAAYSTDTQYF. CDR3 coding DNA: TGCAGCGTAGCGGCTTATAGCACAGATACGCAGTATTTT.

At least ten counts were recorded for this clonotype. The V call is TRBV5-1, the J call TRBJ1-1; tentatively, D is TRBD1 (5 bases). Germline V gene data show CDR1 as SGHRS and CDR2 as YFSETQ. This CDR3 contains 13 residues. Trimming stripped 0 bases from V and 3 bases from J, with 6 bases between. The CDR3 DNA follows: TGCGCCAGCAGCTTGGTCAGGGACACTGAAGCTTTCTTT. Protein: CASSLVRDTEAFF.

In its sample, this clonotype was seen many times. CDR3 in amino acids: CASSLGRTGWTGGYNEQFF. The CDR3 DNA reads as TGTGCCAGCAGCTTGGGGCGGACAGGGTGGACTGGAGGGTACAATGAGCAGTTCTTC. The genes are TRBV5-6 and TRBJ2-1, with 8 bases aligning to TRBD1. Trimming took 0 bases from V and 4 from J; bases not matched to a gene: 15. The germline CDR1 and CDR2 sequences are SGHDT and YYEEEE. The CDR3 has 19 amino acids.

The chain is built from TRBV6-5 and TRBJ2-7, with 7 bases matching TRBD1. CDR3 length equals 16 residues. V lost 6 bases to trimming and J lost 0 bases; unmatched junction nucleotides: 11. The germline CDR1 and CDR2 sequences are MNHEY and SVGAGI. CDR3 in DNA: TGTGCCAGCAGACCCGACAGGGATGAAAGCTCCTACGAGCAGTACTTC. Translated: CASRPDRDESSYEQYF.

This clonotype was observed many times. This chain connects TRBV29-1 to TRBJ1-3; D call uncertain. The germline V and J ends were trimmed by 7 bases and 4 bases, with 14 bases remaining between them. Germline lookup yields CDR1 SQVTM and CDR2 ANQGSEA. The CDR3 has 13 residues. The CDR3 spells CSAGSSLGNTIYF. The CDR3 DNA is TGCAGCGCGGGGTCGTCTCTCGGAAACACCATATATTTT. Variable domain in full (rest from reference TRBV29-1 and TRBJ1-3): SAVISQKPSRDICQRGTSLTIQCQVDSQVTMMFWYRQQPGQSLTLIATANQGSEATYESGFVIDKFPISRPNLTFSTLTVSNMSPEDSSIYLCSAGSSLGNTIYFGEGSWLTVV.

This clonotype was observed many times. The chain combines TRBV5-1 with TRBJ1-4, with D hard to call. The CDR3 is made up of 14 amino acids. Per germline, CDR1 SGHRS and CDR2 YFSETQ. Trimming took off 4 bases at V and 1 base at J, with 8 bases between the two ends. The CDR3 bases are TGCGCCAGCAGCGACGGTGGAACTAATGAAAAACTGTTTTTT. It encodes CASSDGGTNEKLFF. Combining the CDR3 with reference TRBV5-1 and TRBJ1-4 gives the whole variable domain KAGVTQTPRYLIKTRGQQVTLSCSPISGHRSVSWYQQTPGQGLQFLFEYFSETQRNKGNFPGRFSGRQFSNSRSEMNVSTLELGDSALYLCASSDGGTNEKLFFGSGTQLSVL.

This clonotype was found many times. The chain carries TRBV7-2 and TRBJ2-7; 9 nucleotides agree with TRBD1. The CDR3 loop spans 15 amino acids. The V gene's germline CDR1 is SGHTA and CDR2 FQGNSA. V lost 2 bases to trimming and J lost 4 bases; unmatched junction nucleotides: 6. CDR3 nucleotides: TGTGCCAGCAGCTTATCCGGGACAGGGAGGTACGAGCAGTACTTC. Its translation: CASSLSGTGRYEQYF.

This clonotype was counted at least ten times. The chain couples TRBV5-1 to TRBJ1-1; D remains ambiguous. Per the germline V gene, CDR1 is SGHRS and CDR2 is YFSETQ. Trimming left V 0 bases short and J 8 bases short, with 8 bases between. The CDR3 sequence is 12 residues long. In DNA form, the CDR3 reads TGCGCCAGCAGCTTGGGCGGCAGAGAAGCTTTCTTT. As protein: CASSLGGREAFF.

This clonotype has at least ten counts. The chain couples TRBV15 to TRBJ2-1; 8 positions agree with TRBD2. With V trimmed by 0 bases and J by 14 bases, 3 bases remained unmatched. From germline, CDR1 is LNHNV and CDR2 YYDKDF (reference sequence). This CDR3 spans 12 amino acids. The CDR3 sequence is CATSRDTGGKFF. The CDR3 nucleotides are TGTGCCACCAGCAGAGATACGGGGGGGAAGTTCTTC.

At least ten counts were recorded for this clonotype. This chain links TRBV5-6 with TRBJ2-1; D possibly matches TRBD1 or TRBD2 (5 bases each). CDR3 length: 16 amino acids. V was trimmed by 3 bases and J by 7 bases, leaving 20 bases between them. Germline values: CDR1 SGHDT, CDR2 YYEEEE. The CDR3 region is CASSSIETGAGNEQFF. DNA for the CDR3: TGTGCCAGCAGCTCGATCGAGACCGGGGCCGGAAATGAGCAGTTCTTC.

The sample holds many counts of this clonotype. The V gene is TRBV13, the J gene TRBJ2-2; D ambiguous. The CDR3 covers 12 residues. The ends were cut back, 5 bases at V and 5 bases at J, with 6 bases in the middle. Per the germline V gene, CDR1 is PRHDT and CDR2 is FYEKMQ (reference sequence). The CDR3: CASSQKTGELFF. The CDR3 DNA reads as TGTGCCAGCAGCCAAAAAACCGGGGAGCTGTTTTTT.

This clonotype was counted only a few times. For the CDR3, the DNA is TGTGCCAGCAGCTCCACTAGCTTCGCGGGCACCGGGGAGCTGTTTTTT. Translated, it gives CASSSTSFAGTGELFF. The V and J genes are TRBV5-5 and TRBJ2-2; D is possibly TRBD2 (6 bases). This CDR3 has 16 residues. Germline assignment: CDR1 SGHKS and CDR2 YYEKEE (reference sequence). Between the trimmed V and J ends, which lost 3 bases and 4 bases, there was a span of 16 bases.

This clonotype came up once. A much larger clone lies one base from this, so it may be a read error. This chain links TRBV20-1 with TRBJ2-3; TRBD1 or TRBD2 may be the D gene (5 bases each). Trimming took 4 bases from V and 2 from J, leaving 10 bases between them. The CDR3 loop spans 13 amino acids. Germline V gene data show CDR1 as DFQATT and CDR2 as SNEGSKA (reference sequence). CDR3 sequence (DNA): TGCAGTGCTATGCGAGGGACCACAGATACGCAGTATTTT. This encodes CSAMRGTTDTQYF.

The table lists this clonotype with many counts. The chain couples TRBV5-1 to TRBJ2-1; weak D call: TRBD2 (5 bases). The V end was cut by 0 bases, the J end by 10 bases, with 11 bases between. CDR3 size: 13 residues. CDR1 and CDR2 from the germline V gene are SGHRS and YFSETQ. DNA for the CDR3: TGCGCCAGCAGCTTGGGTGGGAGTGGGGAGCAGTTCTTC. This translates into CASSLGGSGEQFF.

This clonotype was counted at least ten times. J is TRBJ2-5 and V is TRBV7-9; 7 positions agree with TRBD1. This CDR3 contains 14 residues. Per germline, CDR1 SEHNR and CDR2 FQNEAQ (reference sequence). V lost 5 bases to trimming and J lost 2 bases; unmatched junction nucleotides: 5. CDR3 in DNA: TGTGCCAGCAGCCTGGGACAGATACAAGAGACCCAGTACTTC. It is translated as CASSLGQIQETQYF.

In this sample, this clonotype turned up many times. The V gene is TRBV6-5, the J gene TRBJ2-5, with 11 positions matching TRBD2. The CDR3 is made up of 16 amino acids. V gave up 7 bases and J gave up 2 bases; unmatched junction bases: 9. Germline loops: CDR1 MNHEY, CDR2 SVGAGI. CDR3 nucleotides: TGTGCCAGCACCTTAATCCGACTAGCGGGGCAAGAGACCCAGTACTTC. Translating it yields CASTLIRLAGQETQYF.

This clonotype was seen repeatedly, ten times or more. The chain links TRBV29-1 to TRBJ1-3; D gene uncertain. Trimming shortened V by 6 bases and J by 0 bases, and 12 bases separated the two germline ends. Germline assignment: CDR1 SQVTM and CDR2 ANQGSEA. The CDR3 runs to 14 residues. In DNA form, the CDR3 reads TGCAGCGTGCACGATGGTGGCTCTGGAAACACCATATATTTT. The encoded protein is CSVHDGGSGNTIYF.